The 30 T cell receptor beta chains below all came from one sample that was sequenced in a study of immune evolution from preneoplasia to lung adenocarcinoma. The table came from immunoSEQ multiplex PCR; TCRdb's copy has only in-frame clones and leaves some out. The data hold about 4,700 clones, with 76% observed a single time. Sequenced material: FFPE adjacent normal lung tissue. These receptors were obtained from a person aged 60-80 years with lung adenocarcinoma.

The chain uses TRBV7-9 and TRBJ2-1, with 8 bases lining up with TRBD1. After removal of 6 bases from V and 0 bases from J, the junction contained 4 bases not matched to a gene. The CDR3 has 15 residues. Per germline, CDR1 SEHNR and CDR2 FQNEAQ (reference sequence). The CDR3: CASRPGQGSYNEQFF. In nucleotides, the CDR3 is TGTGCCAGCAGGCCTGGACAGGGCTCCTACAATGAGCAGTTCTTC.

The chain carries TRBV5-1 and TRBJ1-6; a possible D gene is TRBD1 (5 bases). Per germline, CDR1 SGHRS and CDR2 YFSETQ. V dropped 3 bases and J dropped 7 bases, with 14 bases sitting between them. The CDR3 consists of 15 residues. In nucleotides, the CDR3 is TGCGCCAGCAGCTCCGGGACTGCCGAAAATTCACCCCTCCACTTT. Amino acid sequence: CASSSGTAENSPLHF.

V gene TRBV7-9 combines with J gene TRBJ2-3; D is unresolved. Trimming removed 0 bases at V and 7 bases at J, with 14 bases between. Looked up from germline, CDR1 is SEHNR and CDR2 is FQNEAQ (reference sequence). This CDR3 comprises 15 residues. CDR3 protein: CASSLARDLGNTQYF. The CDR3, as DNA: TGTGCCAGCAGCTTAGCGAGAGATCTGGGCAATACGCAGTATTTT. Supplemented by reference TRBV7-9 and TRBJ2-3, the full variable domain reads DTGVSQNPRHKITKRGQNVTFRCDPISEHNRLYWYRQTLGQGPEFLTYFQNEAQLEKSRLLSDRFSAERPKGSFSTLEIQRTEQGDSAMYLCASSLARDLGNTQYFGPGTRLTVL.

This chain connects TRBV4-2 to TRBJ2-7, with 10 nucleotides matching TRBD2. Trimming cost V 2 bases and J 2 bases; bases outside gene matches: 6. This CDR3 contains 16 residues. Germline-derived CDR1 and CDR2 are LGHNA and YNFKEQ. The CDR3 nucleotides are TGTGCCAGCAGCCAACTTTCTAGCGGGGGCCCCTACGAGCAGTACTTC. Translation: CASSQLSSGGPYEQYF.

This chain uses TRBV14 with TRBJ2-7, with 7 bases matching TRBD1. This CDR3 has 20 residues. CDR1 is SGHDN and CDR2 is FVKESK in the germline V gene. Unmatched junction bases numbered 17, after V lost 0 bases and J lost 0 bases. DNA of the CDR3: TGTGCCAGCAGCCAAGATCTATCCAATAGCGCGACAGGGAACTCCTACGAGCAGTACTTC. This encodes CASSQDLSNSATGNSYEQYF. Full variable domain (rest looked up from reference TRBV14 and TRBJ2-7): EAGVTQFPSHSVIEKGQTVTLRCDPISGHDNLYWYRRVMGKEIKFLLHFVKESKQDESGMPNNRFLAERTGGTYSTLKVQPAELEDSGVYFCASSQDLSNSATGNSYEQYFGPGTRLTVT.

The chain has TRBV10-1 and TRBJ1-5; the match to TRBD1 covers 10 bases. Unmatched junction bases numbered 5, after V lost 6 bases and J lost 0 bases. This CDR3 is 16 amino acids long. CDR1 and CDR2 from the germline V gene are WNHNN and SYGVQD (reference sequence). Here the CDR3 reads CASRSGTGVSNQPQHF. The CDR3 region has the DNA TGCGCCAGCAGGTCCGGGACAGGGGTTAGCAATCAGCCCCAGCATTTT.

This sequence joins TRBV6-5 and TRBJ1-4; 7 nucleotides line up with TRBD1. The CDR3 contains 15 residues. With 6 bases clipped from V and 2 bases from J, the junction kept 6 bases outside the gene matches. CDR1 is MNHEY and CDR2 is SVGAGI in the germline V gene. CDR3 region: CASRPQGITNEKLFF. The CDR3 DNA sequence: TGTGCCAGCAGACCACAGGGGATCACTAATGAAAAACTGTTTTTT.

This chain connects TRBV6-5 to TRBJ1-3; D gene ambiguous. The CDR3 covers 13 residues. The germline gives CDR1 MNHEY, CDR2 SVGAGI. The germline V and J ends were trimmed by 3 bases and 0 bases, with 3 bases remaining between them. Here the CDR3 DNA reads TGTGCCAGCAGTTATAACTCTGGAAACACCATATATTTT. Translation: CASSYNSGNTIYF.

Here the CDR3 DNA reads TGCGCCAGCAGCCAAGAGAGGTTGTTTCAGGATTACAATGAGCAGTTCTTC. Protein: CASSQERLFQDYNEQFF. The chain is built from TRBV4-3 and TRBJ2-1; D not certain. There are 17 residues in the CDR3. Germline CDR1 and CDR2: LGHNA and YSLEER. The germline V and J ends were trimmed by 0 bases and 4 bases, with 16 bases remaining between them.

V and J are TRBV9 and TRBJ1-3; 7 positions agree with TRBD1. CDR1 SGDLS and CDR2 YYNGEE come from the germline V gene. Losses at the gene ends were 0 bases for V and 2 bases for J; bases not matched to a gene: 2. The CDR3 is made up of 15 amino acids. The CDR3, as DNA: TGTGCCAGCAGCGTAGGACAGGGACCTGGAAACACCATATATTTT. Protein sequence: CASSVGQGPGNTIYF.

This sequence joins TRBV6-6 and TRBJ2-7; maybe TRBD2 (5 bases). Germline CDR1 and CDR2: MNHNY and SVGAGI (reference sequence). Trimming removed 0 bases from V and 2 bases from J, with 14 bases in between. There are 16 residues in the CDR3. This CDR3 is CASSYSPHEGTYEQYF. The CDR3 DNA reads TGTGCCAGCAGTTACTCGCCTCACGAGGGAACCTACGAGCAGTACTTC.

The chain recombines TRBV28 with TRBJ1-6; weak D call: TRBD1 (5 bases). Trimming shortened V by 3 bases and J by 7 bases, and 13 bases separated the two germline ends. The CDR3 totals 15 residues. Germline V lookup: CDR1 MDHEN, CDR2 SYDVKM. CDR3 sequence: CASSFPPGHNSPLHF. CDR3 in DNA: TGTGCCAGCAGTTTCCCGCCAGGGCACAATTCACCCCTCCACTTT.

This chain joins TRBV2 and TRBJ2-2; 9 bases are shared with TRBD1. Losses at the gene ends were 7 bases for V and 7 bases for J; bases not matched to a gene: 10. Germline CDR1 and CDR2: SNHLY and FYNNEI. This CDR3 is 15 amino acids long. CDR3 in DNA: TGTGCCAGCACCCTTCTGGGACAGGGAGTCGGGGAGCTGTTTTTT. As protein: CASTLLGQGVGELFF.

The chain combines TRBV5-1 with TRBJ1-2; possible D gene TRBD1, 6 bases. CDR1 and CDR2 from the germline V gene are SGHRS and YFSETQ. V was pared by 4 bases and J by 0 bases, with 22 bases between. This CDR3 spans 18 amino acids. This chain's CDR3 is CASSQKQGREGTNYGYTF. CDR3 DNA sequence: TGCGCCAGCAGCCAAAAGCAGGGGCGTGAAGGTACTAACTATGGCTACACCTTC. The entire variable domain, with the rest obtained from reference TRBV5-1 and TRBJ1-2, is as follows: KAGVTQTPRYLIKTRGQQVTLSCSPISGHRSVSWYQQTPGQGLQFLFEYFSETQRNKGNFPGRFSGRQFSNSRSEMNVSTLELGDSALYLCASSQKQGREGTNYGYTFGSGTRLTVV.

This chain joins TRBV6-5 and TRBJ2-7; D is undetermined. The CDR3 spans 15 residues. V shed 5 bases and J shed 7 bases, with 21 bases lying between them. Germline V gene lookup returns CDR1 MNHEY and CDR2 SVGAGI. This CDR3 is CASSHYATGSPEQYF. CDR3 sequence (DNA): TGTGCCAGCAGTCATTACGCAACCGGCTCTCCGGAGCAGTACTTC.

The gene calls are TRBV2 and TRBJ1-4, with D possibly matching TRBD1 (5 bases). Germline-derived CDR1 and CDR2 are SNHLY and FYNNEI. The V end lost 6 bases, the J end lost 7 bases, and 18 bases lay between the germline ends. This CDR3 has 15 amino acids. In DNA form, the CDR3 reads TGTGCCAGCAGCCGGGACTCCAAAGACTCTGAAAAACTGTTTTTT. Its translation is CASSRDSKDSEKLFF.

The chain recombines TRBV5-4 with TRBJ2-5; 9 bases match TRBD1. Per germline, CDR1 SGHNT and CDR2 YYREEE (reference sequence). The CDR3 is made up of 17 amino acids. The V gene end was trimmed by 0 bases and the J gene end by 5 bases; junction bases not matched to a gene: 11. The CDR3 spells CASSLAVGTGSSETQYF. The CDR3 DNA sequence: TGTGCCAGCAGCTTGGCCGTCGGGACAGGGAGCTCGGAGACCCAGTACTTC.

This sequence joins TRBV4-3 and TRBJ1-1; 7 bases fit TRBD1. The CDR3 loop spans 14 amino acids. V lost 6 bases to trimming and J lost 2 bases; unmatched junction nucleotides: 6. CDR1 LGHNA and CDR2 YSLEER come from the germline V gene. CDR3 coding DNA: TGCGCCAGCAGAACCGGGACAGCCAACACTGAAGCTTTCTTT. Translating it yields CASRTGTANTEAFF.

V gene TRBV28 combines with J gene TRBJ2-7, with a possible D match to TRBD2 (7 bases). Germline CDR1 reads MDHEN; CDR2 reads SYDVKM. The CDR3 has 15 amino acids. V dropped 8 bases and J dropped 4 bases, with 21 bases sitting between them. The DNA for the CDR3 is TGTGCCAGCGGCGAAGGGGGGGGAACGAATTACGAGCAGTACTTC. Residues: CASGEGGGTNYEQYF.

This clone has just one count. The chain recombines TRBV4-3 with TRBJ2-2; D may be TRBD2 (7 bases). V was pared by 4 bases and J by 1 base, with 16 bases between. The CDR3 consists of 17 residues. Germline CDR1 reads LGHNA; CDR2 reads YSLEER. CDR3 DNA: TGCGCCAGCAGCCGAGTAGGGGGGGCGGGGAACACCGGGGAGCTGTTTTTT. Translation: CASSRVGGAGNTGELFF.

J is TRBJ1-6 and V is TRBV2, with 8 bases aligning to TRBD1. CDR1 and CDR2 (germline): SNHLY, FYNNEI. The J segment lost 10 bases and the V segment lost 6 bases, leaving 8 bases of the junction unmatched. This CDR3 contains 14 residues. CDR3 loop: CASRDRGSGSPLHF. CDR3 coding DNA: TGTGCCAGCAGAGACAGGGGCTCAGGATCACCCCTCCACTTT.

V usage is TRBV5-1 and J usage is TRBJ2-7; D might be TRBD1 (6 bases). Germline lookup yields CDR1 SGHRS and CDR2 YFSETQ. The CDR3 has 14 residues. V was cut by 3 bases and J by 4 bases, with 14 bases left in between. The CDR3 loop reads CASSSNTGQYEQYF. CDR3 sequence (DNA): TGCGCCAGCAGCTCAAACACCGGACAGTACGAGCAGTACTTC.

The CDR3 bases are TGTGCCAGCAGCTTGCCGGGCGAGCGGGTAGATACGCAGTATTTT. Protein product: CASSLPGERVDTQYF. The chain carries TRBV5-4 and TRBJ2-3; tentative D call: TRBD2 (6 bases). The CDR3 contains 15 residues. Germline CDR1 SGHNT, CDR2 YYREEE (reference sequence). Trimming removed 1 base from V and 5 bases from J, with 14 bases in between.

This clone came up a few times. The CDR3 loop is CASRPGQTSETQYF. The CDR3, as DNA: TGTGCCAGCAGACCGGGACAAACGTCAGAGACCCAGTACTTC. The chain is built from TRBV5-4 and TRBJ2-5; TRBD1 might be the D (6 bases). This CDR3 spans 14 amino acids. Germline loops: CDR1 SGHNT, CDR2 YYREEE (reference sequence). Between the trimmed V and J ends, which lost 5 bases and 4 bases, there was a span of 15 bases.

By its share, this clone is hyperexpanded (1% or more). The chain combines TRBV7-9 with TRBJ2-7, with unresolved D. The CDR3 runs 15 residues. Germline loops: CDR1 SEHNR, CDR2 FQNEAQ (reference sequence). Deletions cut 4 bases from V and 1 base from J, with 14 bases between. CDR3 coding DNA: TGTGCCAGCAGCTCGACGGACGGGCGATCCTACGAGCAGTACTTC. It codes for CASSSTDGRSYEQYF.

The genes are TRBV5-1 and TRBJ2-5; 7 bases line up with TRBD1. The CDR3 is 14 amino acids. Germline V gene data show CDR1 as SGHRS and CDR2 as YFSETQ. J was trimmed by 1 base and V by 7 bases; bases with no gene match: 7. The CDR3 nucleotides are TGCGCCAGCCGGATACAGGGGTTCCAAGAGACCCAGTACTTC. This sequence encodes CASRIQGFQETQYF.

The chain recombines TRBV28 with TRBJ2-5; no clear D gene. CDR1 is MDHEN, CDR2 SYDVKM, per germline. The CDR3 totals 10 residues. Trimming left V 10 bases short and J 4 bases short, with 7 bases between. In nucleotides, the CDR3 is TGTGCCACCCGTTCAGAGACCCAGTACTTC. Translation: CATRSETQYF.

This clone counts as large (0.1 to 1%). V gene TRBV23-1 combines with J gene TRBJ1-2; 12 bases fit TRBD1. TRBV23-1 belongs to the ORF category, with a function that is uncertain. V lost 9 bases and J lost 8; bases outside the gene matches: 16. The CDR3 extends over 16 amino acids. CDR3: CARLFPFGDRGRGYTF. DNA of the CDR3: TGCGCCAGACTCTTCCCGTTTGGGGACAGGGGGCGGGGCTACACCTTC.

The chain has TRBV5-6 and TRBJ1-2; 7 bases are shared with TRBD1. Germline assignment: CDR1 SGHDT and CDR2 YYEEEE. The CDR3 contains 11 residues. V trimming: 2 bases; J trimming: 9 bases; junction bases outside the gene matches: 1. Here the CDR3 reads CASSLQGSYTF. The CDR3 DNA reads TGTGCCAGCAGCTTACAGGGGAGCTACACCTTC.

The chain employs TRBV5-6 and TRBJ2-3; no clear D. The CDR3 runs to 13 residues. From germline, CDR1 is SGHDT and CDR2 YYEEEE. The V end lost 4 bases, the J end lost 12 bases, and 18 bases lay between the germline ends. CDR3 amino acids: CASSPTTSNQQYF. The DNA for the CDR3 is TGTGCCAGCAGCCCTACCACCTCGAATCAACAGTATTTT.